Listed below are T cell receptor beta chains from one sample, sequenced in a study of blood T cell repertoires in COVID-19. Assay: immunoSEQ multiplex PCR; the TCRdb copy retains only in-frame clones and omits some. The table records under 200,000 clones, more than 70% of them present only once. The sample consisted of PBMCs or T cells enriched from blood (not recorded which). These receptors were obtained from a man aged 60-69 years who had recovered from COVID-19. Each CDR3 is given with its conserved first and last residue. The order of the fields is D gene, V gene, clone size, J gene, CDR3 DNA, CDR3 protein. The D gene is left open where the match is weak. Clone size is shown for a subset of rows, as once, few, many or a class of expanded clone.

TRBD1	TRBV19	-	TRBJ1-1	TGTGCCAGTAGTAAATATCGAACAGGGGTAGTGGGCACTGAAGCTTTCTTT	CASSKYRTGVVGTEAFF
TRBD2	TRBV11-3	-	TRBJ2-2	TGTGCCAGCAGCCGTATGGGAGGGATCACCGGGGAGCTGTTTTTT	CASSRMGGITGELFF
TRBD1	TRBV27	-	TRBJ1-5	TGTGCCAGCAGTTTAAGACAGGGGAGCAATCAGCCCCAGCATTTT	CASSLRQGSNQPQHF
TRBD1	TRBV19	-	TRBJ1-1	TGTGCCAGCCGACAGGGGGGCCTGAACACTGAAGCTTTCTTT	CASRQGGLNTEAFF
TRBD2	TRBV19	once	TRBJ2-1	TGTGCCAGTAGTATGCGGGGGGAGCACGATGAGCAGTTCTTC	CASSMRGEHDEQFF
-	TRBV12-5	-	TRBJ1-2	TGTGCTAGTGGTTTGGTAGCGGGGGCCGGCGCCACCTTC	CASGLVAGAGATF
TRBD2	TRBV18	-	TRBJ2-1	TGTGCCAGCTCACCGACTAGCGGTACCTACAATGAGCAGTTCTTC	CASSPTSGTYNEQFF
TRBD1	TRBV4-1	-	TRBJ1-2	TGCGCCAGCAGCGTAAGGACAGGGGGCTATGGCTACACCTTC	CASSVRTGGYGYTF
-	TRBV5-8	-	TRBJ1-4	TGTGCCAGCAGCTTGTACAGAGCTAATGAAAAACTGTTTTTT	CASSLYRANEKLFF
TRBD1	TRBV30	once	TRBJ1-4	TGTGCCTGGAGTGAGAGAGACAGGGGGAAAGAAAAACTGTTTTTT	CAWSERDRGKEKLFF
-	TRBV11-1	-	TRBJ1-3	TGTGCCAGCAGCTTAACCGGGGCTGGAAACACCATATATTTT	CASSLTGAGNTIYF
TRBD2	TRBV2	-	TRBJ2-1	TGTGCCAGCAGTGACAGGGTCGGGGGGAAGGACAATGAGCAGTTCTTC	CASSDRVGGKDNEQFF
-	TRBV27	-	TRBJ1-6	TGTGCCAGCAGTCCCCGTGGGGGGAATAATTCACCCCTCCACTTT	CASSPRGGNNSPLHF
TRBD2	TRBV2	-	TRBJ2-7	TGTGCCAGCAGGCCAGCTAGCGGGGGTGCGTACGAGCAGTACTTC	CASRPASGGAYEQYF
TRBD1	TRBV7-3	-	TRBJ1-2	TGTGCCAGCAGCTTAAATGGAGGACAGGGGGCGAATGGCTACACCTTC	CASSLNGGQGANGYTF
-	TRBV28	-	TRBJ1-6	TGTGCCAGCAGTAGGACATATTCACCCCTCCACTTT	CASSRTYSPLHF
TRBD2	TRBV5-4	-	TRBJ2-3	TGTGCCAGCAGCTTAATGCCTAGCGGTAGCACAGATACGCAGTATTTT	CASSLMPSGSTDTQYF
TRBD2	TRBV27	few	TRBJ2-7	TGTGCCAGCAGTTTGCGGGGGGCCGCCTACGAGCAGTACTTC	CASSLRGAAYEQYF
-	TRBV10-3	-	TRBJ2-7	TGTGCCATCAGTGACCCGACAGGTCCTTCCTACGAGCAGTACTTC	CAISDPTGPSYEQYF
-	TRBV24-1	-	TRBJ1-1	TGTGCCACCAGTGCCGGACCGGGACACAGGATGAACACTGAAGCTTTCTTT	CATSAGPGHRMNTEAFF
TRBD1	TRBV3-1/TRBV3-2	-	TRBJ2-5	TGTGCCAGCAGCCAAGGGACAGGGAGCCAGACCCAGTACTTC	CASSQGTGSQTQYF
-	TRBV9	-	TRBJ2-3	TGTGCCAGCAGCGTGGGCGGGATCACAGATACGCAGTATTTT	CASSVGGITDTQYF
TRBD1	TRBV7-3	-	TRBJ2-1	TGTGCCAGCAGCCTGACAGGGGGACCCTACAATGAGCAGTTCTTC	CASSLTGGPYNEQFF
-	TRBV10-3	-	TRBJ1-2	TGTGCCATCAGTGGGCAGGGAGGGGAGTATGGCTACACCTTC	CAISGQGGEYGYTF
-	TRBV28	-	TRBJ1-5	TGTGCCAGCCTACAGGGTTTCAGGCGTAATCAGCCCCAGCATTTT	CASLQGFRRNQPQHF
-	TRBV6-5	-	TRBJ2-7	TGTGCCACCCACCCGACAGGTCGCTACGAGCAGTACTTC	CATHPTGRYEQYF
-	TRBV19	-	TRBJ2-5	TGTGCCAGTAGTATAGTCCAGGGTGTAGAGACCCAGTACTTC	CASSIVQGVETQYF
TRBD2	TRBV5-1	-	TRBJ2-7	TGCGCCAGCAGCGTGATTAGCGGGACCTACTACGAGCAGTACTTC	CASSVISGTYYEQYF
-	TRBV20-1	-	TRBJ1-1	TGCAGTGCTAGTCAGACAGCTGAAGCTTTCTTT	CSASQTAEAFF
-	TRBV30	few	TRBJ2-7	TGTGCCTGGAGTAGGACAGGGAGGGACGAGCAGTACTTC	CAWSRTGRDEQYF
TRBD2	TRBV28	-	TRBJ2-7	TGTGCCAGCAGCTATACTAGCGGGGGCGAGCAGTACTTC	CASSYTSGGEQYF
TRBD1	TRBV18	-	TRBJ1-6	TGTGCCAGCTCACCTAGGGACAGGGGGAATTCACCCCTCCACTTT	CASSPRDRGNSPLHF
-	TRBV19	-	TRBJ1-5	TGTGCCAGTAGTCGGGTGGGCAATCAGCCCCAGCATTTT	CASSRVGNQPQHF
-	TRBV30	-	TRBJ1-2	TGTGCCTGGGTACACAGCTTAAACTATGGCTACACCTTC	CAWVHSLNYGYTF
-	TRBV9	-	TRBJ1-4	TGTGCCAGCAGCGTAGCAGGGTCTCATGGTAATGAAAAACTGTTTTTT	CASSVAGSHGNEKLFF
-	TRBV25-1	-	TRBJ2-7	TGTGCCAGCAGTGAATCGAGGGTCCCCTACGAGCAGTACTTC	CASSESRVPYEQYF
-	TRBV19	-	TRBJ1-2	TGTGCCAGTAGTGGGCCAGAGGACTCCGGAACCAACTATGGCTACACCTTC	CASSGPEDSGTNYGYTF
-	TRBV7-3	-	TRBJ2-7	TGTGCCAGCAGGACCCATTGGCGGTCGACCTACGAGCAGTACTTC	CASRTHWRSTYEQYF
TRBD2	TRBV5-4	-	TRBJ2-5	TGTGCCAGCAGCATTCGGACTAGCGGGGGGGAGACCCAGTACTTC	CASSIRTSGGETQYF
TRBD1	TRBV6-5	-	TRBJ2-7	TGTGCCGCGCAGGGGGTCGGCAGCTCCTACGAGCAGTACTTC	CAAQGVGSSYEQYF
TRBD1	TRBV20-1	-	TRBJ1-1	TGCAGTGCTAGTAGGGGAGGGACAGGGGTAACTGAAGCTTTCTTT	CSASRGGTGVTEAFF
TRBD1	TRBV28	-	TRBJ1-4	TGTGCCAGCAGTTTAGGGACAGGGACTTTTAAAAAACTGTTTTTT	CASSLGTGTFKKLFF
TRBD1	TRBV24-1	-	TRBJ2-5	TGTGCCACCAGTGATCCCTGGACAGGGGATCAGGTTGAGACCCAGTACTTC	CATSDPWTGDQVETQYF
TRBD2	TRBV7-9	-	TRBJ2-2	TGTGCCAGCAGCCCCAAATCGGGACTAGCGGATTCTGGCGGGGAGCTGTTTTTT	CASSPKSGLADSGGELFF